This T cell receptor (beta chain) was captured in a study of prognosis after radiotherapy for stage I lung cancer. It was by two-round multiplex PCR that TCR beta CDR3 was amplified from genomic DNA. Primers specific to each TRBV and TRBJ gene drove first-round PCR. Using its own MiXCR run on the multiplex PCR reads, TCRdb lists one record per CDR3 protein. The table records tens of thousands of distinct CDR3 sequences, roughly 29% of them present only once. This clonotype has a count of ten or more. Trimming took off 2 bases at V and 1 base at J, with 10 bases between the two ends. The germline gives CDR1 SGHKS, CDR2 YYEKEE (reference sequence). The CDR3 is 15 amino acids.

V gene TRBV5-5 combines with J gene TRBJ1-5; D call uncertain. The input for sequencing was PBMCs, taken before or after stereotactic body radiation therapy (not recorded which). This TCR came from a donor over 45 with non-small cell lung cancer. The CDR3, as DNA: TGTGCCAGCAGCTTTTGGGGTACAAGCAATCAGCCCCAGCATTTT. Translation: CASSFWGTSNQPQHF.